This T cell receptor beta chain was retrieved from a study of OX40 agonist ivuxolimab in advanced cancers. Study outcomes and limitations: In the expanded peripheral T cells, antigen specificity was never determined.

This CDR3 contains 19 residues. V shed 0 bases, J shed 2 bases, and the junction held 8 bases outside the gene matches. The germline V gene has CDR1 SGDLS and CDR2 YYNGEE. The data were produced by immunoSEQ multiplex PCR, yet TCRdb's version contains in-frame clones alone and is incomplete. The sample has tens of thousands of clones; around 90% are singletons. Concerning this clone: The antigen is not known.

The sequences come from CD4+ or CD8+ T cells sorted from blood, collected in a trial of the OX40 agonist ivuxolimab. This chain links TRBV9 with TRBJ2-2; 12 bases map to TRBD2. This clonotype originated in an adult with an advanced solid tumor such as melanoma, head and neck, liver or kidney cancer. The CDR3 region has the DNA TGTGCCAGCAGCGTAGATCCACTAGCGGGAGGCCTAAACACCGGGGAGCTGTTTTTT. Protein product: CASSVDPLAGGLNTGELFF.